Listed below are T cell receptor beta chains from one sample, sequenced in a study of blood T cell repertoires in COVID-19. Clones were read by immunoSEQ multiplex PCR, and TCRdb kept only the in-frame ones, dropping some. The repertoire holds roughly 200,000 clones, around 80% seen once, with 6.5% to 7.5% in the top ten. Input material: peripheral blood. These receptors were obtained from a woman in her forties with COVID-19, enrolled during active disease. The CDR3 runs from the conserved cysteine through the conserved F or W. A D gene is named only where the DNA matches it firmly. Size values are once, few and many counts, or a class for expanded clones, and some rows have none.

cdr3_aa,cdr3_nt,clone_size,d_call,cdr3_length,j_call,v_call
CASAATGAQPYNEQFF,TGTGCCAGTGCGGCGACAGGCGCGCAACCTTACAATGAGCAGTTCTTC,NA,NA,16,TRBJ2-1,TRBV19
CASSSPGGDRAGNTIYF,TGTGCCAGCAGCTCACCCGGGGGAGACAGGGCTGGAAACACCATATATTTT,NA,TRBD1,17,TRBJ1-3,TRBV7-9
CASSQEGGTGNQPQHF,TGCGCCAGCAGCCAAGAAGGGGGGACAGGCAATCAGCCCCAGCATTTT,NA,TRBD1,16,TRBJ1-5,TRBV4-1
CASSEDRDLYGYTF,TGCGCCAGCAGCGAGGACAGGGATCTCTATGGCTACACCTTC,NA,TRBD1,14,TRBJ1-2,TRBV5-1
CASTGLPDEQYF,TGTGCCAGCACCGGACTGCCTGACGAGCAGTACTTC,NA,NA,12,TRBJ2-7,TRBV5-4
CASRARLETQYF,TGCGCCAGCAGGGCCCGCTTAGAGACCCAGTACTTC,NA,NA,12,TRBJ2-5,TRBV5-1
CASSLEPPGSNSPLHF,TGTGCCAGCAGCTTAGAGCCTCCGGGTTCTAATTCACCCCTCCACTTT,NA,NA,16,TRBJ1-6,TRBV7-3
CASSQGHDGYTF,TGCGCCAGCAGCCAGGGACATGATGGCTACACCTTC,NA,NA,12,TRBJ1-2,TRBV5-1
CASSRTGITYNEQFF,TGTGCCAGCAGCCGGACAGGGATAACCTACAATGAGCAGTTCTTC,NA,TRBD1,15,TRBJ2-1,TRBV11-2
CASSETGSDYYEQYF,TGTGCCAGCAGTGAAACGGGTTCGGACTACTACGAGCAGTACTTC,NA,NA,15,TRBJ2-7,TRBV2
CASKLIAGSSGGELFF,TGCGCCAGCAAGCTGATAGCGGGATCCTCTGGGGGGGAGCTGTTTTTT,once,TRBD2,16,TRBJ2-2,TRBV5-1
CASSQEGGGSNQPQHF,TGCGCCAGCAGCCAAGAAGGCGGGGGTAGCAATCAGCCCCAGCATTTT,NA,NA,16,TRBJ1-5,TRBV4-1
CASRMGRGQSYEQYF,TGTGCCAGCAGAATGGGGAGGGGCCAAAGCTACGAGCAGTACTTC,NA,TRBD2,15,TRBJ2-7,TRBV7-9
CASSKRQGANTGELFF,TGTGCCAGCAGCAAGCGGCAGGGGGCAAACACCGGGGAGCTGTTTTTT,NA,NA,16,TRBJ2-2,TRBV21-1
CASWKAGDYEQYF,TGTGCCAGCTGGAAAGCGGGAGACTACGAGCAGTACTTC,NA,TRBD2,13,TRBJ2-7,TRBV6-5
CASSFSFGGNTEAFF,TGTGCCAGCAGCTTTTCGTTCGGGGGGAACACTGAAGCTTTCTTT,NA,NA,15,TRBJ1-1,TRBV7-8
CASSLAKQAGATYEQYF,TGCGCCAGCAGCTTGGCCAAACAGGCAGGGGCTACCTACGAGCAGTACTTC,few,NA,17,TRBJ2-7,TRBV5-1
CASSQDLAGGPGDEQFF,TGTGCCAGCAGCCAAGATCTAGCGGGGGGTCCTGGCGATGAGCAGTTCTTC,NA,TRBD2,17,TRBJ2-1,TRBV3-1/TRBV3-2
CASSGRGQGLRGGYTF,TGTGCCAGCAGCGGCCGGGGACAGGGGCTTAGGGGTGGCTACACCTTC,NA,TRBD1,16,TRBJ1-2,TRBV11-2
CASPVGSYEQYF,TGTGCCAGCCCGGTGGGCAGCTACGAGCAGTACTTC,NA,NA,12,TRBJ2-7,TRBV9
CASSYDRQGGNYGYTF,TGTGCCAGCAGTTACGACCGACAGGGGGGGAACTATGGCTACACCTTC,NA,TRBD1,16,TRBJ1-2,TRBV6-2/TRBV6-3
CASSGTSPHEQFF,TGTGCCAGCAGCGGGACTAGCCCCCATGAGCAGTTCTTC,NA,TRBD2,13,TRBJ2-1,TRBV6-5
CASAIGGGVGTEAFF,TGTGCCAGCGCAATCGGGGGAGGGGTAGGCACTGAAGCTTTCTTT,once,NA,15,TRBJ1-1,TRBV6-5
CASSPAGTGIYNEQFF,TGTGCCAGCTCACCAGCCGGGACAGGGATATACAATGAGCAGTTCTTC,once,TRBD1,16,TRBJ2-1,TRBV18
CAISEPGLRNIQYF,TGTGCCATCAGTGAGCCTGGACTCCGGAACATTCAGTACTTC,NA,NA,14,TRBJ2-4,TRBV10-3
CASSTVAVALEF,TGTGCCAGCAGTACCGTAGCGGTCGCCCTCGAGTTC,once,NA,12,TRBJ2-7,TRBV28
CASSSVAGGKETQYF,TGTGCCAGCAGTTCCGTAGCGGGGGGGAAAGAGACCCAGTACTTC,once,TRBD2,15,TRBJ2-5,TRBV5-8
CASSGESKAFF,TGTGCCAGCAGTGGGGAGTCAAAAGCTTTCTTT,NA,NA,11,TRBJ1-1,TRBV28
CASSQVEMGGRDEQYF,TGTGCCAGCAGCCAAGTCGAGATGGGCGGCAGGGACGAGCAGTACTTC,NA,NA,16,TRBJ2-7,TRBV3-1/TRBV3-2
CASSPASHQPQHF,TGTGCCAGCAGCCCCGCCAGTCATCAGCCCCAGCATTTT,once,NA,13,TRBJ1-5,TRBV12-3/TRBV12-4
CASSLQARSTEAFF,TGTGCCAGCAGCTTACAGGCAAGGAGCACTGAAGCTTTCTTT,NA,NA,14,TRBJ1-1,TRBV6-5
CASSLEQGVYNEQFF,TGTGCCAGCAGCTTAGAACAGGGGGTATACAATGAGCAGTTCTTC,NA,TRBD1,15,TRBJ2-1,TRBV7-6
CASSDSGGSTDTQYF,TGTGCCAGCAGTGATAGCGGGGGAAGCACAGATACGCAGTATTTT,NA,TRBD2,15,TRBJ2-3,TRBV11-2
CARESSYNEQFF,TGTGCCAGGGAGAGCTCCTACAATGAGCAGTTCTTC,NA,NA,12,TRBJ2-1,TRBV2
CASSLIGGTEAFF,TGCGCCAGCAGCCTAATAGGGGGCACTGAAGCTTTCTTT,NA,NA,13,TRBJ1-1,TRBV4-1
CASGPGYAYNEQFF,TGTGCCAGCGGCCCCGGGTACGCCTACAATGAGCAGTTCTTC,NA,NA,14,TRBJ2-1,TRBV27
CASSRESYNEQFF,TGTGCCAGCAGCAGGGAATCCTACAATGAGCAGTTCTTC,once,NA,13,TRBJ2-1,TRBV6-5